These 17 T cell receptor beta chains share one sample of origin, sequenced in a study of Tregs in tolerant kidney transplant recipients. The protocol was immunoSEQ multiplex PCR, while the TCRdb copy is restricted to in-frame clones and leaves out a portion. The sample records some 240,000 clones, 80% to 85% being singletons. The specimen sequenced was CD4+ T cells from blood. These receptors came from a human donor in good health.

This chain joins TRBV19 and TRBJ2-7, with D possibly called TRBD1 or TRBD2 (5 bases each). The germline CDR1 and CDR2 sequences are LNHDA and SQIVND (reference sequence). CDR3 length equals 16 residues. Deletions cut 1 base from V and 0 bases from J, with 13 bases between. Here the CDR3 reads CASSIGSGASSYEQYF. The CDR3 DNA reads as TGTGCCAGTAGTATAGGGTCCGGGGCCAGCTCCTACGAGCAGTACTTC.

The chain uses TRBV27 and TRBJ2-2; 13 nucleotides align to TRBD2. This CDR3 spans 19 amino acids. With V trimmed by 2 bases and J by 4 bases, 10 bases remained unmatched. From germline, CDR1 is MNHEY and CDR2 SMNVEV (reference sequence). CDR3 sequence reads: CASSLPRTSGRGVTGELFF. CDR3 nucleotide sequence: TGTGCCAGCAGTTTACCTCGGACTAGCGGGAGAGGGGTCACCGGGGAGCTGTTTTTT.

The chain combines TRBV5-1 with TRBJ2-2, with D tentatively TRBD2 (7 bases). The CDR3 loop spans 15 amino acids. Germline V CDR1 and CDR2: SGHRS, YFSETQ. V was clipped by 1 base and J by 4 bases, with 11 bases between them. The CDR3 DNA reads TGCGCCAGCAGCTTGCAAGGGGGGGCCACCGGGGAGCTGTTTTTT. Protein sequence: CASSLQGGATGELFF.

This chain uses TRBV18 with TRBJ1-6; D gene uncertain. Between the trimmed V and J ends, which lost 2 bases and 5 bases, there was a span of 7 bases. The V gene's germline CDR1 is KGHSH and CDR2 LQKENI. This CDR3 comprises 14 residues. The CDR3 sequence: CASSPSRNNSPLHF. The DNA of the CDR3 is TGTGCCAGCTCACCAAGCCGGAATAATTCACCCCTCCACTTT.

This chain connects TRBV4-1 to TRBJ1-2; TRBD1 might be the D (6 bases). CDR1 is MGHRA and CDR2 is YSYEKL in the germline V gene. This CDR3 is 11 amino acids long. The V end lost 3 bases, the J end lost 7 bases, and 6 bases lay between the germline ends. The CDR3 is CASSQDSGYTF. The CDR3 coding sequence is TGCGCCAGCAGCCAGGACAGTGGCTACACCTTC.

The rearrangement links TRBV2 to TRBJ2-7; D is undetermined. Looked up from germline, CDR1 is SNHLY and CDR2 is FYNNEI. The ends were cut back, 7 bases at V and 3 bases at J, with 7 bases in the middle. The CDR3 length is 11 residues. This chain's CDR3 is CASTPGYEQYF. CDR3 DNA sequence: TGTGCCAGCACCCCGGGCTACGAGCAGTACTTC.

The rearrangement links TRBV7-9 to TRBJ1-2; TRBD1 aligns across 7 bases. With 3 bases clipped from V and 8 bases from J, the junction kept 15 bases outside the gene matches. The CDR3 runs to 16 residues. CDR1 and CDR2 (germline): SEHNR, FQNEAQ (reference sequence). This chain's CDR3 is CASSFKDRIRREGYTF. The CDR3 nucleotides are TGTGCCAGCAGCTTTAAGGACAGGATAAGACGTGAGGGCTACACCTTC.

This rearrangement joins TRBV10-1 to TRBJ2-3, with a tentative D call TRBD2 (5 bases). V lost 3 bases to trimming and J lost 0 bases, with 13 bases between them. The CDR3 runs 16 residues. The germline gives CDR1 WNHNN, CDR2 SYGVQD (reference sequence). The CDR3 protein is CASSEGPSGSTDTQYF. The DNA of the CDR3 is TGCGCCAGCAGTGAAGGGCCGAGCGGTAGCACAGATACGCAGTATTTT.

The rearrangement uses TRBV2 and TRBJ1-2, with D uncertain. Germline values: CDR1 SNHLY, CDR2 FYNNEI. V lost 6 bases, J lost 7 bases, and 12 bases lay in between. This CDR3 is 12 amino acids long. CDR3 coding DNA: TGTGCCAGCAGCCCATTTGGGTTTGGCTACACCTTC. Translating it yields CASSPFGFGYTF.

The V and J genes are TRBV2 and TRBJ2-7, with a tentative D call TRBD2 (5 bases). The germline V gene has CDR1 SNHLY and CDR2 FYNNEI. CDR3 size: 12 residues. Trimming stripped 10 bases from V and 2 bases from J, with 12 bases between. DNA of the CDR3: TGTGCCACTTCCCGGGAACCCTACGAGCAGTACTTC. Amino acids: CATSREPYEQYF.

The chain has TRBV6-5 and TRBJ2-5; 11 bases are a match to TRBD1. This CDR3 spans 15 amino acids. Losses at the gene ends were 5 bases for V and 5 bases for J; bases not matched to a gene: 7. Germline V lookup: CDR1 MNHEY, CDR2 SVGAGI. CDR3: CASSTRDRGLETQYF. The CDR3 DNA reads as TGTGCCAGCAGTACTCGGGACAGGGGGTTGGAGACCCAGTACTTC.

The J gene is TRBJ1-5, the V gene TRBV4-2, with a tentative D call TRBD1 (5 bases). Germline V gives CDR1 LGHNA, CDR2 YNFKEQ. The CDR3 has 15 amino acids. Between the trimmed V and J ends, which lost 4 bases and 1 base, there was a span of 11 bases. CDR3 sequence reads: CASSPGGLSNQPQHF. In DNA, the CDR3 is TGTGCCAGCAGCCCGGGGGGGTTAAGCAATCAGCCCCAGCATTTT.

The V gene is TRBV5-1, the J gene TRBJ1-5; the D is unclear. The CDR3 totals 14 residues. Trimming left V 0 bases short and J 4 bases short, with 8 bases between. The germline V gene has CDR1 SGHRS and CDR2 YFSETQ. The DNA of the CDR3 is TGCGCCAGCAGCTTGGGCCTGGGGAATCAGCCCCAGCATTTT. Translating it yields CASSLGLGNQPQHF.

The V call is TRBV5-4, the J call TRBJ1-2, with 9 bases fitting TRBD1. The CDR3 runs to 15 residues. V was clipped by 2 bases and J by 7 bases; unmatched bases: 9. CDR1 and CDR2 from the germline V gene are SGHNT and YYREEE (reference sequence). CDR3 protein: CASSFQTGGKSGYTF. CDR3 sequence (DNA): TGTGCCAGCAGCTTCCAGACAGGGGGAAAGTCTGGCTACACCTTC.

The rearrangement links TRBV2 to TRBJ2-7; TRBD2 aligns across 10 bases. Trimming cost V 7 bases and J 2 bases; bases outside gene matches: 11. Germline loops: CDR1 SNHLY, CDR2 FYNNEI. The CDR3 is made up of 16 amino acids. In DNA, the CDR3 is TGTGCCAGCAAAAAAGCGGGAGGGGTAAGCCCCTACGAGCAGTACTTC. Translation gives CASKKAGGVSPYEQYF. Looking up the rest from reference TRBV2 and TRBJ2-7 gives the full variable domain: EPEVTQTPSHQVTQMGQEVILRCVPISNHLYFYWYRQILGQKVEFLVSFYNNEISEKSEIFDDQFSVERPDGSNFTLKIRSTKLEDSAMYFCASKKAGGVSPYEQYFGPGTRLTVT.

The chain links TRBV6-5 to TRBJ2-7, with 10 bases identical to TRBD1. Germline values: CDR1 MNHEY, CDR2 SVGAGI. This CDR3 spans 15 amino acids. Germline trimming cut 6 bases from V and 0 bases from J; bases unmatched to any gene: 5. The CDR3 sequence: CASRDRDRGSYEQYF. The CDR3 bases are TGTGCCAGCAGGGACCGGGACAGGGGCTCCTACGAGCAGTACTTC.

As DNA, the CDR3 is TGTGCCATCAGTATTAGAGGACCACAGGACAGCAATCAGCCCCAGCATTTT. This encodes CAISIRGPQDSNQPQHF. The chain couples TRBV10-3 to TRBJ1-5; D possibly corresponds to TRBD1 (5 bases). Per the germline V gene, CDR1 is ENHRY and CDR2 is SYGVKD. The CDR3 spans 17 residues. V was pared by 5 bases and J by 1 base, with 18 bases between.